This note documents a single TCR beta chain sequence. TCRdb independently ran MiXCR on the 5' RACE reads; one entry per CDR3 protein. Of roughly 40,000 distinct CDR3 sequences listed, 6% to 8% are singletons. This sample is part of a study of T-cell memory formation after mild COVID-19. CDR3 length: 13 amino acids. Germline V gives CDR1 SGDLS, CDR2 YYNGEE. The V end lost 4 bases, the J end lost 3 bases, and 10 bases lay between the germline ends. Input material: PBMCs or a T cell subset sorted from them (not recorded which). The receptor was derived from a man aged 18 to 30 who had mild COVID-19 (a few samples of this study predate the infection). Cell type and time point are not known. The J gene is TRBJ2-5, the V gene TRBV9; either TRBD1 or TRBD2 may fit D (5 bases each). The DNA of the CDR3 is TGTGCCAGCAGCCGGGGCGCCGAAGAGACCCAGTACTTC. It is translated as CASSRGAEETQYF.